This T cell receptor (beta chain) appears in the sequencing data of a study of neurological immune-mediated disorders. Regarding the study as a whole: The absence of any CDR3 amino acid sequence shared by expanded clones across subjects suggests that repertoires were private in all groups. HTLV-1-associated myelopathy had the most TCR clonal expansion, while multiple sclerosis had the least, a level that fell below healthy controls.

This clonotype was picked up many times. The antigen remains undetermined. This CDR3 is 13 amino acids long. Trimming removed 5 bases from V and 2 bases from J, with 5 bases in between. Germline loops: CDR1 SGHRS, CDR2 YFSETQ. TCRdb recomputed calls from the 5' RACE reads with MiXCR, one row per CDR3 protein. The sample includes under 100,000 distinct CDR3 sequences, under 15% of them seen just once. Time point given: longitudinal time-point 2. V is TRBV5-1 and J is TRBJ2-6; D uncertain. Material for sequencing was PBMCs. This TCR derives from a female donor with HTLV-1-associated myelopathy (HAM/TSP). The CDR3 nucleotides read TGCGCCAGCAGAGACGCTGGGGCCAACGTCCTGACTTTC. Amino acids: CASRDAGANVLTF.